The 32 T cell receptor beta chains in this list originate from one sample, sequenced in a study of a mutant IDH1 vaccine in newly diagnosed glioma. These receptors lack a known antigen. The data were produced by immunoSEQ multiplex PCR, yet TCRdb's version contains in-frame clones alone and is incomplete. The table shows 25,000 to 35,000 clones, with 90% occurring only once. The time point denotes: week 11, during vaccination. Each dose of the vaccine consisted of 300 ug of mutant IDH1 20-mer peptide, with topical imiquimod. The sample here was PBMCs, taken from a glioma patient whose treatment included an IDH1 peptide vaccine. These receptors came from a man aged 18-30 years with glioma.

The chain uses TRBV30 and TRBJ2-7; 7 bases fit TRBD1. Trimming took 2 bases from V and 5 from J; bases not matched to a gene: 9. There are 14 residues in the CDR3. Germline CDR1 GTSNPN, CDR2 SVGIG (reference sequence). This CDR3 is CAWSLSGGVHEQYF. In DNA form, the CDR3 reads TGTGCCTGGAGTCTTTCAGGGGGAGTACACGAGCAGTACTTC.

The rearrangement joins TRBV7-6 to TRBJ2-5; maybe TRBD1 (7 bases). The V gene's germline CDR1 is SGHVS and CDR2 FNYEAQ. The length of the CDR3 is 14 residues. Between the trimmed V and J ends, which lost 3 bases and 3 bases, there was a span of 11 bases. The CDR3 DNA sequence: TGTGCCAGCAGCTTCAGGGGGGATAAAGAGACCCAGTACTTC. Amino acids: CASSFRGDKETQYF.

V is TRBV7-2 and J is TRBJ1-2, with D perhaps matching TRBD1 (6 bases). V shed 6 bases and J shed 2 bases, with 16 bases lying between them. Germline CDR1 and CDR2: SGHTA and FQGNSA. The CDR3 runs to 15 residues. The CDR3 loop is CASSLRQDLNYGYTF. The CDR3 nucleotides are TGTGCCAGCAGTCTTAGACAGGATCTGAACTATGGCTACACCTTC.

In this sample, this clone turned up a few times. V gene TRBV30 combines with J gene TRBJ1-1, with 7 positions matching TRBD1. The germline CDR1 and CDR2 sequences are GTSNPN and SVGIG (reference sequence). This CDR3 contains 12 residues. V was clipped by 2 bases and J by 7 bases; unmatched bases: 4. The DNA of the CDR3 is TGTGCCTGGAGTCGGGACAGAGTTGAAGCTTTCTTT. Amino acids: CAWSRDRVEAFF.

J is TRBJ1-5 and V is TRBV6-1; the D gene is possibly TRBD1 (6 bases). V gave up 6 bases and J gave up 3 bases, with 9 bases separating them. Germline CDR1 is MNHNS and CDR2 is SASEGT. This CDR3 is built from 13 residues. Here the CDR3 reads CASRRTDNQPQHF. CDR3 in DNA: TGTGCCAGCAGGAGGACAGACAATCAGCCCCAGCATTTT.

The rearrangement joins TRBV6-1 to TRBJ1-5; TRBD1 matches at 8 bases. Per the germline V gene, CDR1 is MNHNS and CDR2 is SASEGT. V trimming: 1 base; J trimming: 3 bases; junction bases outside the gene matches: 8. The CDR3 is 17 amino acids. CDR3 nucleotide sequence: TGTGCCAGCAGTGAAGGTCGTCGGACAGGGTTCAATCAGCCCCAGCATTTT. This codes for CASSEGRRTGFNQPQHF.

The V and J genes are TRBV10-3 and TRBJ2-5, with TRBD2 matching 8 bases. Germline V gives CDR1 ENHRY, CDR2 SYGVKD. The ends lost 6 bases at V and 1 base at J; junction bases unmatched: 7. This CDR3 is 15 amino acids long. CDR3 protein: CAIRAAGGSQETQYF. In nucleotides, the CDR3 is TGTGCCATCAGAGCGGCGGGAGGCTCCCAAGAGACCCAGTACTTC.

This clone was recorded a few times. The chain recombines TRBV27 with TRBJ1-2, with TRBD1 as a possible D gene (5 bases). V lost 2 bases and J 5 bases, leaving 18 bases between the germline ends. From germline, CDR1 is MNHEY and CDR2 SMNVEV (reference sequence). This CDR3 is 16 amino acids long. The CDR3 sequence is CASSLAGRSELYGYTF. The CDR3 DNA reads as TGTGCCAGCAGTTTAGCGGGACGTTCGGAGCTATATGGCTACACCTTC.

The genes are TRBV7-2 and TRBJ1-5; D gene uncertain. Germline-derived CDR1 and CDR2 are SGHTA and FQGNSA. Between the trimmed V and J ends, which lost 5 bases and 3 bases, there was a span of 8 bases. The CDR3 length is 13 residues. CDR3 DNA: TGTGCCAGCAGCCCTGGGGACAATCAGCCCCAGCATTTT. Encoded protein: CASSPGDNQPQHF.

The sample holds one count of this clone. The chain links TRBV30 to TRBJ1-1; D unclear. Germline CDR1 and CDR2: GTSNPN and SVGIG (reference sequence). V lost 2 bases, J lost 3 bases, and 10 bases lay in between. The length of the CDR3 is 13 residues. CDR3 sequence reads: CAWSWEIHTEAFF. The CDR3 DNA reads as TGTGCCTGGAGTTGGGAGATACACACTGAAGCTTTCTTT.

The rearrangement uses TRBV18 and TRBJ1-1; no clear D. The CDR3 sequence is 13 residues long. Germline loops: CDR1 KGHSH, CDR2 LQKENI. The V end was cut by 5 bases, the J end by 1 base, with 8 bases between. In DNA, the CDR3 is TGTGCCAGCTCATCGAGTCGGAACACTGAAGCTTTCTTT. It specifies CASSSSRNTEAFF.

This sequence joins TRBV6-5 and TRBJ1-2; D call uncertain. The ends were cut back, 7 bases at V and 8 bases at J, with 11 bases in the middle. The CDR3 loop spans 11 amino acids. Germline values: CDR1 MNHEY, CDR2 SVGAGI. The CDR3 region has the DNA TGTGCCAGCAAGGCAGGTGGCGGCTACACCTTC. Its protein product is CASKAGGGYTF.

The V call is TRBV20-1, the J call TRBJ2-5; D ambiguous. Trimming removed 5 bases at V and 7 bases at J, with 8 bases between. The CDR3 loop spans 10 amino acids. The germline V gene has CDR1 DFQATT and CDR2 SNEGSKA (reference sequence). This CDR3 reads CSALWGTQYF. CDR3 sequence (DNA): TGCAGTGCTTTATGGGGGACCCAGTACTTC.

The V and J genes are TRBV5-1 and TRBJ2-3, with 13 bases identical to TRBD2. CDR3 length: 16 residues. Trimming cost V 3 bases and J 4 bases; bases outside gene matches: 5. In germline, CDR1 is SGHRS, CDR2 YFSETQ. This CDR3 is CASSSLTSGRSDTQYF. The CDR3 DNA sequence: TGCGCCAGCAGCTCCCTGACTAGCGGGAGGTCAGATACGCAGTATTTT.

The chain has TRBV27 and TRBJ1-2, with 10 bases matching TRBD1. This CDR3 has 15 residues. The germline V gene has CDR1 MNHEY and CDR2 SMNVEV (reference sequence). The J segment lost 8 bases and the V segment lost 6 bases, leaving 12 bases of the junction unmatched. The CDR3: CASRRLDRGTGGYTF. CDR3 in DNA: TGTGCCAGCAGGCGCCTGGACAGGGGGACAGGGGGCTACACCTTC.

As DNA, the CDR3 is TGTGCCTGGGACCCGGGAGGGAGGACCTCTGAAGCTTTCTTT. Its translation: CAWDPGGRTSEAFF. The V and J genes are TRBV30 and TRBJ1-1, with D uncertain. V was shortened by 5 bases and J by 6 bases, with 19 bases between the two germline ends. This CDR3 has 14 amino acids. In germline, CDR1 is GTSNPN, CDR2 SVGIG (reference sequence).

The rearrangement joins TRBV30 to TRBJ2-2; possibly TRBD1 for D (6 bases). V was trimmed by 1 base and J by 0 bases, leaving 15 bases between them. Germline V gene lookup returns CDR1 GTSNPN and CDR2 SVGIG (reference sequence). This CDR3 spans 17 amino acids. The CDR3 sequence: CAWSADPGHPNTGELFF. The CDR3, as DNA: TGTGCCTGGAGTGCGGACCCGGGACACCCGAACACCGGGGAGCTGTTTTTT.

The chain links TRBV5-1 to TRBJ2-7; D may be TRBD2 (6 bases). From germline, CDR1 is SGHRS and CDR2 YFSETQ. The CDR3 sequence is 13 residues long. V lost 4 bases and J lost 2, with 10 bases in between. Written as DNA, the CDR3 is TGCGCCAGCAGCCCCCGCGGGGCCTACGAGCAGTACTTC. Protein sequence: CASSPRGAYEQYF.

The V and J genes are TRBV5-6 and TRBJ1-5, with D perhaps matching TRBD1 (6 bases). Between the trimmed V and J ends, which lost 4 bases and 6 bases, there was a span of 17 bases. Germline values: CDR1 SGHDT, CDR2 YYEEEE. CDR3 size: 15 residues. CDR3: CASSGRGKAAQPQHF. The CDR3 nucleotides read TGTGCCAGCAGCGGAAGGGGGAAGGCGGCTCAGCCCCAGCATTTT.

The rearrangement joins TRBV19 to TRBJ2-2; possibly TRBD2 for D (6 bases). The CDR3 is made up of 14 amino acids. V lost 8 bases and J 5 bases, leaving 15 bases between the germline ends. The V gene's germline CDR1 is LNHDA and CDR2 SQIVND (reference sequence). The CDR3 DNA reads as TGTGCCAGTCGAAGGAGGGCGTCGACCGGGGAGCTGTTTTTT. Translation: CASRRRASTGELFF.

V and J are TRBV29-1 and TRBJ2-7, with D perhaps TRBD1 or TRBD2 (6 bases each). Germline CDR1 reads SQVTM; CDR2 reads ANQGSEA. V gave up 2 bases and J gave up 6 bases, with 14 bases separating them. CDR3 size: 13 residues. This chain's CDR3 is CSVEKGRGGEQYF. The CDR3, as DNA: TGCAGCGTTGAAAAAGGCAGGGGAGGCGAGCAGTACTTC.

This chain uses TRBV30 with TRBJ2-1, with a tentative D call TRBD2 (6 bases). Germline CDR1 GTSNPN, CDR2 SVGIG (reference sequence). The CDR3 consists of 14 residues. V lost 2 bases to trimming and J lost 3 bases, with 11 bases between them. The CDR3 DNA reads TGTGCCTGGAGTAAAAGCGGGCGCTACAATGAGCAGTTCTTC. Protein sequence: CAWSKSGRYNEQFF.

V usage is TRBV5-8 and J usage is TRBJ2-2; a possible D gene is TRBD2 (6 bases). Germline CDR1 SGHTS, CDR2 YDEGEE. The CDR3 consists of 15 residues. Trimming took 4 bases from V and 2 from J, leaving 12 bases between them. The CDR3 bases are TGTGCCAGCAGCCCCGGGACTCAAAACACCGGGGAGCTGTTTTTT. Residues: CASSPGTQNTGELFF.

The gene calls are TRBV30 and TRBJ1-4, with D unclear. Germline V gene lookup returns CDR1 GTSNPN and CDR2 SVGIG (reference sequence). This CDR3 is 13 amino acids long. Trimming left V 0 bases short and J 4 bases short, with 6 bases between. The CDR3 coding sequence is TGTGCCTGGAGTGTACGCTTTAATGAAAAACTGTTTTTT. It specifies CAWSVRFNEKLFF.

The chain uses TRBV28 and TRBJ2-7, with 8 nucleotides matching TRBD2. Germline trimming cut 6 bases from V and 4 bases from J; bases unmatched to any gene: 8. The CDR3 is 14 residues long. Germline values: CDR1 MDHEN, CDR2 SYDVKM. DNA of the CDR3: TGTGCCAGCAGAACCGGGACTAGACGTTACGAGCAGTACTTC. As protein: CASRTGTRRYEQYF. Full variable domain (missing parts from reference TRBV28 and TRBJ2-7): DVKVTQSSRYLVKRTGEKVFLECVQDMDHENMFWYRQDPGLGLRLIYFSYDVKMKEKGDIPEGYSVSREKKERFSLILESASTNQTSMYLCASRTGTRRYEQYFGPGTRLTVT.

The J gene is TRBJ1-1, the V gene TRBV2, with 10 bases aligning to TRBD1. CDR1 and CDR2 (germline): SNHLY, FYNNEI. With V trimmed by 10 bases and J by 4 bases, 6 bases remained unmatched. The CDR3 runs 13 residues. The CDR3 DNA follows: TGTGCCACCAGGGGACAGGGGTTCACTGAAGCTTTCTTT. This translates into CATRGQGFTEAFF.

This chain uses TRBV30 with TRBJ2-7, with D uncertain. This CDR3 contains 12 residues. Germline values: CDR1 GTSNPN, CDR2 SVGIG (reference sequence). V was trimmed by 0 bases and J by 3 bases, leaving 6 bases between them. The CDR3 nucleotides read TGTGCCTGGAGTGTGGCAGTCTACGAGCAGTACTTC. Protein product: CAWSVAVYEQYF.

This chain links TRBV30 with TRBJ1-4; TRBD1 might be the D (5 bases). The CDR3 spans 13 residues. Germline V lookup: CDR1 GTSNPN, CDR2 SVGIG (reference sequence). Deletions cut 5 bases from V and 8 bases from J, with 15 bases between. The CDR3 region is CAWGGTAREKLFF. Here the CDR3 DNA reads TGTGCCTGGGGCGGGACCGCCAGGGAAAAACTGTTTTTT.

The chain uses TRBV4-2 and TRBJ2-2, with TRBD2 matching over 10 bases. This CDR3 is 16 amino acids long. Germline V gives CDR1 LGHNA, CDR2 YNFKEQ. J gave up 7 bases and V 4 bases, and 9 bases lay outside the gene matches. The DNA of the CDR3 is TGTGCCAGCAGCCCGGACAGCGGGAGGGCCGGCGGGGAGCTGTTTTTT. It is translated as CASSPDSGRAGGELFF.

The genes are TRBV9 and TRBJ2-1, with TRBD2 matching 9 bases. The V gene end was trimmed by 4 bases and the J gene end by 4 bases; junction bases not matched to a gene: 9. This CDR3 contains 16 residues. The germline V gene encodes CDR1 SGDLS and CDR2 YYNGEE. This CDR3 reads CASSPRLAVTYNEQFF. DNA for the CDR3: TGTGCCAGCAGCCCCAGACTAGCGGTTACTTACAATGAGCAGTTCTTC. Complete variable domain (other parts from reference TRBV9 and TRBJ2-1): DSGVTQTPKHLITATGQRVTLRCSPRSGDLSVYWYQQSLDQGLQFLIQYYNGEERAKGNILERFSAQQFPDLHSELNLSSLELGDSALYFCASSPRLAVTYNEQFFGPGTRLTVL.

The rearrangement links TRBV5-6 to TRBJ1-1; D call uncertain. The V gene's germline CDR1 is SGHDT and CDR2 YYEEEE. V was pared by 0 bases and J by 12 bases, with 9 bases between. This CDR3 is built from 11 residues. The CDR3 region is CASSLDQETFF. CDR3 sequence (DNA): TGTGCCAGCAGCTTGGATCAGGAGACTTTCTTT.

The chain couples TRBV6-5 to TRBJ2-7; a weak D match, TRBD1 (6 bases). Trimming removed 8 bases from V and 4 bases from J, with 21 bases in between. Germline-derived CDR1 and CDR2 are MNHEY and SVGAGI. The CDR3 totals 15 residues. The CDR3: CASLPRGRSIYEQYF. In nucleotides, the CDR3 is TGTGCCAGCCTACCCAGGGGCCGAAGTATTTACGAGCAGTACTTC.